This is a list of T cell receptor beta chains from one sample in a study of spatial heterogeneity in lung cancer. TCRdb re-called the 5' RACE reads through MiXCR, storing one row per CDR3 protein. The repertoire consists of about 38,000 distinct CDR3 sequences, with 7.5% occurring once and the leading ten covering 28%. The sequenced sample was PBMCs, obtained at surgery. All receptors come from a male donor with early-stage non-small cell lung cancer. Both conserved end residues are part of each CDR3. Fields, in order: D gene, J gene, V gene, CDR3 protein. The D gene is left open where the match is weak.

D gene: TRBD2
J gene: TRBJ2-1
V gene: TRBV29-1
CDR3 protein: CSVAGLAGVRNEQFF

D gene: TRBD1
J gene: TRBJ2-1
V gene: TRBV7-9
CDR3 protein: CASRSRDRVGNEQFF

D gene: TRBD2
J gene: TRBJ2-1
V gene: TRBV9
CDR3 protein: CASAAGTSSFNEQFF

D gene: -
J gene: TRBJ2-5
V gene: TRBV5-4
CDR3 protein: CASSSDGSTAQYF

D gene: TRBD1
J gene: TRBJ1-1
V gene: TRBV6-5
CDR3 protein: CASSQRQGTEAFF

D gene: -
J gene: TRBJ1-5
V gene: TRBV24-1
CDR3 protein: CATSDSGGNQPQHF

D gene: TRBD1
J gene: TRBJ1-5
V gene: TRBV29-1
CDR3 protein: CSAKTGYSNQPQHF

D gene: -
J gene: TRBJ2-7
V gene: TRBV7-9
CDR3 protein: CASSKQTLPYEQYF

D gene: -
J gene: TRBJ1-1
V gene: TRBV29-1
CDR3 protein: CSVENRVLIGTEAFF

D gene: -
J gene: TRBJ2-1
V gene: TRBV7-9
CDR3 protein: CASSLALGRGNEQFF

D gene: TRBD1
J gene: TRBJ1-5
V gene: TRBV7-8
CDR3 protein: CASSQQGQPQHF

D gene: TRBD1
J gene: TRBJ1-1
V gene: TRBV27
CDR3 protein: CASSLGGQGAIDTEAFF

D gene: TRBD2
J gene: TRBJ2-1
V gene: TRBV19
CDR3 protein: CASSPWTSGRVYNEQFF

D gene: -
J gene: TRBJ1-1
V gene: TRBV30
CDR3 protein: CAWGSIMNTEAFF

D gene: -
J gene: TRBJ2-3
V gene: TRBV7-6
CDR3 protein: CASSLDLRDTDTQYF

D gene: -
J gene: TRBJ1-2
V gene: TRBV5-4
CDR3 protein: CASSLEIANYGYTF

D gene: -
J gene: TRBJ2-3
V gene: TRBV7-2
CDR3 protein: CASSLEAAYTDTQYF

D gene: -
J gene: TRBJ2-3
V gene: TRBV4-3
CDR3 protein: CASSQEVEDTQYF

D gene: -
J gene: TRBJ2-1
V gene: TRBV5-1
CDR3 protein: CASSLRGASYNEQFF

D gene: -
J gene: TRBJ2-7
V gene: TRBV12-3/TRBV12-4
CDR3 protein: CASSHGVTYEQYF

D gene: TRBD1
J gene: TRBJ2-4
V gene: TRBV6-5
CDR3 protein: CASSLDRGGAKNIQYF

D gene: TRBD2
J gene: TRBJ2-3
V gene: TRBV27
CDR3 protein: CASSTPAGLAVRDTQYF

D gene: -
J gene: TRBJ1-1
V gene: TRBV3-1
CDR3 protein: CASSQGSITGTEAFF

D gene: -
J gene: TRBJ1-5
V gene: TRBV7-2
CDR3 protein: CASSLRDYSNQPQHF

D gene: TRBD1
J gene: TRBJ2-7
V gene: TRBV9
CDR3 protein: CASSPTGDPNPYEQYF

D gene: -
J gene: TRBJ1-1
V gene: TRBV18
CDR3 protein: CASSQVGSDTEAFF

D gene: -
J gene: TRBJ2-2
V gene: TRBV20-1
CDR3 protein: CSARGAEDTGELFF

D gene: TRBD2
J gene: TRBJ2-1
V gene: TRBV3-1
CDR3 protein: CASSPGLAGGHRFF

D gene: TRBD1
J gene: TRBJ1-6
V gene: TRBV27
CDR3 protein: CASRIGTGVNSPLHF

D gene: -
J gene: TRBJ1-1
V gene: TRBV7-2
CDR3 protein: CASSFDIGREAFF

D gene: TRBD1
J gene: TRBJ1-1
V gene: TRBV30
CDR3 protein: CAWSVAGGTEAFF